What follows is one T cell receptor (beta chain) and its context. The antigen remains unidentified. The data originate from a study of T-cell memory formation after mild COVID-19. Findings and caveats of the study: Clones shrinking between day 15 and 85 showed a balanced CD4/CD8 split, and those that grew later tilted toward CD4+. Clones which contracted sat mainly in CM and EM if CD4+, and in EMRA if CD8+. Within pre-infection memory, some responding clones were found, suggesting cross-reactive memory joined.

The V gene's germline CDR1 is SGHKS and CDR2 YYEKEE (reference sequence). V dropped 2 bases and J dropped 4 bases, with 7 bases sitting between them. This CDR3 region has 12 residues. It was 5'RACE with constant-segment primers that produced the TCR alpha and TCR beta cDNA libraries, which carried sample barcodes and UMIs. MiXCR, run by TCRdb on the 5' RACE reads, gives a single entry per CDR3 protein. The sample contains 250,000 to 350,000 distinct CDR3 sequences, roughly 15% of which appear only once. The TCR sequence derives from a man younger than 35 who had mild COVID-19 (a few samples of this study predate the infection). Cell type and time point are not known. This sequence joins TRBV5-5 and TRBJ2-7, with D unclear. The source material was PBMCs or a T cell subset sorted from them (not recorded which). CDR3 nucleotides: TGTGCCAGCAGCTTTTCTCCGTACGAGCAGTACTTC. Translated: CASSFSPYEQYF.